This T cell receptor beta chain was sequenced in a study of T cells after posttransplantation cyclophosphamide. Findings and limits, study-wide: Skin or GI-infiltrating T cells shared few TRB sequences with blood. Recipient CMV seropositivity and CMV reactivation strongly tracked TRB clonality. Donor CD8+ memory clones often dominated recipient blood repertoires at later times.

Sequenced by immunoSEQ multiplex PCR; TCRdb stores in-frame clones only, minus some. The sample lists about 46,000 clones; roughly nine tenths were seen once. With regard to this clone: Its antigen is not identified.

Per the germline V gene, CDR1 is MDHEN and CDR2 is SYDVKM. Trimming cost V 9 bases and J 5 bases, with 16 bases left between them. The CDR3 has 14 residues. The TCR originated in a woman in her forties or fifties in good health and a related stem cell transplant donor. Material: PBMCs. The rearrangement joins TRBV28 to TRBJ1-4; no definite D call. The CDR3 DNA reads TGTGCCAGTGAAGAGACAATAGAGAATGAAAAACTGTTTTTT. Its translation: CASEETIENEKLFF.